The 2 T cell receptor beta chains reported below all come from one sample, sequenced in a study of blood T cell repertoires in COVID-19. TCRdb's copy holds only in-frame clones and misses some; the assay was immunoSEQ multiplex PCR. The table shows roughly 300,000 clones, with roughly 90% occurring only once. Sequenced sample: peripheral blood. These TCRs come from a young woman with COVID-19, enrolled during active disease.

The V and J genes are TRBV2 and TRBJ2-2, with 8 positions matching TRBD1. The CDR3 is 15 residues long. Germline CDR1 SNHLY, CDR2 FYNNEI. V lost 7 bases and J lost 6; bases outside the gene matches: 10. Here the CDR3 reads CASTGTGSLAGELFF. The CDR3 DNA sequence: TGTGCCAGCACAGGGACAGGATCTTTAGCCGGGGAGCTGTTTTTT.

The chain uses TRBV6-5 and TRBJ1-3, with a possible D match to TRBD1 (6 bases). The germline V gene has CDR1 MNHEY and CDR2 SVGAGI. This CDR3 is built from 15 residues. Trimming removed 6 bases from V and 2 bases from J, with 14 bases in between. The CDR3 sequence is CASSTGQSPGNTIYF. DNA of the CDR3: TGTGCCAGCAGCACAGGACAGTCCCCTGGAAACACCATATATTTT.